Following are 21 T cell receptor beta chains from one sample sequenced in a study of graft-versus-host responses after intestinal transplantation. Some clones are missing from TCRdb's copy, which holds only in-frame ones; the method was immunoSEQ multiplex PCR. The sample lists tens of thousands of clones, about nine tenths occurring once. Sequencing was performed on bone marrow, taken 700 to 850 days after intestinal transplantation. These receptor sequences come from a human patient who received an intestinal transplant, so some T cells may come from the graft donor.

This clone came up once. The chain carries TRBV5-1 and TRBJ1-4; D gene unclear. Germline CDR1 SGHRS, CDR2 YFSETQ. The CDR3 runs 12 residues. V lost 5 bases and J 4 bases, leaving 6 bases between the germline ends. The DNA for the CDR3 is TGCGCCAGCAGTGATGATAATGAAAAACTGTTTTTT. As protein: CASSDDNEKLFF.

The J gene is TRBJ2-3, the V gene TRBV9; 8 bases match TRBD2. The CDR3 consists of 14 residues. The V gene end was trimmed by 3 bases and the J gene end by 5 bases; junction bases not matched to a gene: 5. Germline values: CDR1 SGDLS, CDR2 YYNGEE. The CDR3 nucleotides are TGTGCCAGCAGCGCATGGACTAGCCAAGATACGCAGTATTTT. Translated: CASSAWTSQDTQYF.

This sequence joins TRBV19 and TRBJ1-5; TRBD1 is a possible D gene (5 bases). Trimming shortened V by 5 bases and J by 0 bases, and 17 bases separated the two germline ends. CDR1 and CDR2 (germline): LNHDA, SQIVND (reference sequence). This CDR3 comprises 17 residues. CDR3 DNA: TGTGCCAGTAGTCCAACAGGCGGCAGATTTAGCAATCAGCCCCAGCATTTT. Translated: CASSPTGGRFSNQPQHF.

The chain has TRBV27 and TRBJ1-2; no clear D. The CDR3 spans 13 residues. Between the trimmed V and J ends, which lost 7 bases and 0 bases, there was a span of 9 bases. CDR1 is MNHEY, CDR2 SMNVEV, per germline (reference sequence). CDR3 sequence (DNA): TGTGCCAGCACCCCGGGTCCTAACTATGGCTACACCTTC. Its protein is CASTPGPNYGYTF.

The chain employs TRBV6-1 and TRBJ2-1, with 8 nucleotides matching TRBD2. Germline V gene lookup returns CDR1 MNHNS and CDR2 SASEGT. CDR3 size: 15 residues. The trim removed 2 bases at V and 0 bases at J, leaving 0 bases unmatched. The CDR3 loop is CASSELAGSYNEQFF. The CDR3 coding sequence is TGTGCCAGCAGTGAACTAGCGGGCTCCTACAATGAGCAGTTCTTC.

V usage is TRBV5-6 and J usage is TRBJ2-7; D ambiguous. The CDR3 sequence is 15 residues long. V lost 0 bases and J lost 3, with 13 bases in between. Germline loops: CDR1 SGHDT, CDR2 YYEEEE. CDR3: CASSLEPGPIYEQYF. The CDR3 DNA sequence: TGTGCCAGCAGCTTGGAACCAGGTCCTATCTACGAGCAGTACTTC. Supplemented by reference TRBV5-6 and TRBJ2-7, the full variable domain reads DAGVTQSPTHLIKTRGQQVTLRCSPKSGHDTVSWYQQALGQGPQFIFQYYEEEERQRGNFPDRFSGHQFPNYSSELNVNALLLGDSALYLCASSLEPGPIYEQYFGPGTRLTVT.

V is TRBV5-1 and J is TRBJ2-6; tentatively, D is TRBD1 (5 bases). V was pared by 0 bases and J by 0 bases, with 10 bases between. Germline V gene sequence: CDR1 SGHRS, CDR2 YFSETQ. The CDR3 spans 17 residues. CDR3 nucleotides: TGCGCCAGCAGCTTGGATCCAGGGCTCTCTGGGGCCAACGTCCTGACTTTC. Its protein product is CASSLDPGLSGANVLTF.

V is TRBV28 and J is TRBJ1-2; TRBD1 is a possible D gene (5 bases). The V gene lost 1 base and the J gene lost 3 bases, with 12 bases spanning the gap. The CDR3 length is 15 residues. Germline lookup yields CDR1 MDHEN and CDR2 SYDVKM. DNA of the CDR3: TGTGCCAGCAGTTTATCGGCGACAGAGTACTATGGCTACACCTTC. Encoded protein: CASSLSATEYYGYTF.

The CDR3 loop reads CASSVGGTTYEQYF. DNA of the CDR3: TGTGCCAGCAGCGTAGGGGGCACTACCTACGAGCAGTACTTC. The gene calls are TRBV9 and TRBJ2-7, with a possible D match to TRBD1 (5 bases). The CDR3 totals 14 residues. With 0 bases removed from V and 2 bases from J, the gap between germline ends came to 9 bases. Looked up from germline, CDR1 is SGDLS and CDR2 is YYNGEE. The entire variable domain, with the rest obtained from reference TRBV9 and TRBJ2-7, is as follows: DSGVTQTPKHLITATGQRVTLRCSPRSGDLSVYWYQQSLDQGLQFLIQYYNGEERAKGNILERFSAQQFPDLHSELNLSSLELGDSALYFCASSVGGTTYEQYFGPGTRLTVT.

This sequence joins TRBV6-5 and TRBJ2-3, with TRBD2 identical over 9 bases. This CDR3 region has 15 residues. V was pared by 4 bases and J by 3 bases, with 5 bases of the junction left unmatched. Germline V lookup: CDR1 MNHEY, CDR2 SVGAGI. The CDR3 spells CASSWRGGSTDTQYF. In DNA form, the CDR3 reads TGTGCCAGCAGTTGGCGGGGGGGCTCGACAGATACGCAGTATTTT.

The chain's CDR3 is CASSYTRGSDEQFF. The CDR3 nucleotides are TGTGCCAGCAGTTACACAAGGGGAAGCGATGAGCAGTTCTTC. The rearrangement uses TRBV6-5 and TRBJ2-1; perhaps TRBD1 as D (5 bases). V lost 2 bases and J 8 bases, leaving 13 bases between the germline ends. Germline V gene data show CDR1 as MNHEY and CDR2 as SVGAGI. CDR3 size: 14 residues.

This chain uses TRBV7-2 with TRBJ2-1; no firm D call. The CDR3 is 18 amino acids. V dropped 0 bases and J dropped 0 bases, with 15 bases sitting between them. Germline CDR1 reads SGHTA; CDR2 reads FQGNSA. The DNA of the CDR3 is TGTGCCAGCAGCTTAGCTCCCGCTGTACAAATCTCCTACAATGAGCAGTTCTTC. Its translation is CASSLAPAVQISYNEQFF. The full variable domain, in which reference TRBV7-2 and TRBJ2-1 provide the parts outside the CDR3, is GAGVSQSPSNKVTEKGKDVELRCDPISGHTALYWYRQSLGQGLEFLIYFQGNSAPDKSGLPSDRFSAERTGGSVSTLTIQRTQQEDSAVYLCASSLAPAVQISYNEQFFGPGTRLTVL.

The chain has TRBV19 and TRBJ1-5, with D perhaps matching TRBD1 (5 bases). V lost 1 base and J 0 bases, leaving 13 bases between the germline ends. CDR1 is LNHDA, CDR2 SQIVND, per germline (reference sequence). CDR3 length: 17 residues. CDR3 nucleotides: TGTGCCAGTAGTATAGCAAAATACAGGTATAGCAATCAGCCCCAGCATTTT. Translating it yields CASSIAKYRYSNQPQHF.

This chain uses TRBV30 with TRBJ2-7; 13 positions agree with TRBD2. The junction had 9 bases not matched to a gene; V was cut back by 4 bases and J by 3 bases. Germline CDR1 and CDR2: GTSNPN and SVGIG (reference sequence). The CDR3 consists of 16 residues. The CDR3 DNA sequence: TGTGCCTGGAACCGAGGGACTAGCGGGATCCGCTACGAGCAGTACTTC. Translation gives CAWNRGTSGIRYEQYF.

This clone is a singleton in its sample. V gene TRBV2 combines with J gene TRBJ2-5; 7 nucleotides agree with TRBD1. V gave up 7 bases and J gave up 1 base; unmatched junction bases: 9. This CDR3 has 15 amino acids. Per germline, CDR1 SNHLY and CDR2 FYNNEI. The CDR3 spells CASTQRGLSQETQYF. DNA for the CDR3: TGTGCCAGCACGCAAAGGGGGCTCTCCCAAGAGACCCAGTACTTC.

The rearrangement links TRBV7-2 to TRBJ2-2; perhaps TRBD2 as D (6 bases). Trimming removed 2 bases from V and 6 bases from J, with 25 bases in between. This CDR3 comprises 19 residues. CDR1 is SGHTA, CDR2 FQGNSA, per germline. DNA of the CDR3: TGTGCCAGCAGCTTAATCGGTTTCCGGGGGTCAGGGACGTCCGGGGAGCTGTTTTTT. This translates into CASSLIGFRGSGTSGELFF.

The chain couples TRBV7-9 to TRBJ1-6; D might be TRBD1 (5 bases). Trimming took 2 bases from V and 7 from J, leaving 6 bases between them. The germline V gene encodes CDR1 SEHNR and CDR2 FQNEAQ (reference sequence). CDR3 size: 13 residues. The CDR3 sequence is CASSLQGNSPLHF. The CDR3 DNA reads TGTGCCAGCAGCTTACAGGGAAATTCACCCCTCCACTTT.

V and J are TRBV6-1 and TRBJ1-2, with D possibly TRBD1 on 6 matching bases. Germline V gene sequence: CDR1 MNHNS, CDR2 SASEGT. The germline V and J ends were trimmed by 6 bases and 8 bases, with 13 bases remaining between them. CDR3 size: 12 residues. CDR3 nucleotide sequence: TGTGCCAGCAGCCCAGTGGGGGGCGGCTACACCTTC. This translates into CASSPVGGGYTF.

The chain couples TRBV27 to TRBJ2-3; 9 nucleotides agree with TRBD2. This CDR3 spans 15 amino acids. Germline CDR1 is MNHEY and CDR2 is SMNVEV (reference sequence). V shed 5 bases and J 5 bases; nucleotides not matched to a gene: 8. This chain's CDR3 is CASSPRAGGLDTQYF. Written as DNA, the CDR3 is TGTGCCAGCAGTCCACGAGCGGGGGGCTTAGATACGCAGTATTTT.

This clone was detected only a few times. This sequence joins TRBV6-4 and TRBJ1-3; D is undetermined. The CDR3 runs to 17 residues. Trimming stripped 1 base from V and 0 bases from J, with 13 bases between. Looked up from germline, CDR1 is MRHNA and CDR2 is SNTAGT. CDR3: CASSDFGERSSGNTIYF. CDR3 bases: TGTGCCAGCAGTGACTTTGGGGAAAGAAGCTCTGGAAACACCATATATTTT.

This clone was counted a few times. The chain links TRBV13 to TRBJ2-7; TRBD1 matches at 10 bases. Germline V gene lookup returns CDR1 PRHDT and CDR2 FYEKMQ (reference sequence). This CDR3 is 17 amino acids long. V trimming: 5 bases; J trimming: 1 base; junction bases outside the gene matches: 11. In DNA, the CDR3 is TGTGCCAGCAGCCCAGTCCGTGGGGACAGGGGTTCCTACGAGCAGTACTTC. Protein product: CASSPVRGDRGSYEQYF.